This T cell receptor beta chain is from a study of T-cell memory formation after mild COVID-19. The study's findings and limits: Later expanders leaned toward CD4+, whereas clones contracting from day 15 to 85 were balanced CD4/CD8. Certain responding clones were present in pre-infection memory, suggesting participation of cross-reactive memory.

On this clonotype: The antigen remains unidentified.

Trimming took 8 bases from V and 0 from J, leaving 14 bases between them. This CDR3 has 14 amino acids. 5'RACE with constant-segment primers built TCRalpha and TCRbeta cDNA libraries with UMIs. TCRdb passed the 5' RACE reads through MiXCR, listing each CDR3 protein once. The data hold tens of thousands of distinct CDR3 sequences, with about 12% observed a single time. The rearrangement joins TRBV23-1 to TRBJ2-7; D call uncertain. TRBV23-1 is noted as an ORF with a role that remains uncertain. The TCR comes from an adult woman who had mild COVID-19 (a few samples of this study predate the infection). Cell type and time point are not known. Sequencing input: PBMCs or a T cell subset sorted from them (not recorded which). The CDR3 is CASFEERDSYEQYF. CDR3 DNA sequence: TGCGCCAGCTTTGAGGAGAGAGACTCCTACGAGCAGTACTTC.